This T cell receptor beta chain was sequenced during a study of T cells after yellow fever vaccination. A process of 5'RACE template switching, which added a universal primer site and UMIs, was used to make TCR cDNA. TCRdb redid the calling of the 5' RACE reads with MiXCR, one entry per CDR3 protein. Of about 260,000 distinct CDR3 sequences detected, 10% to 15% appear once; the ten largest clones hold 0.4% to 0.55%. Whole-study findings and limits: Peaking faster, on day 5 versus 15, the secondary response was nonetheless weaker. In post-booster samples, most primary-vaccination clones reappeared (approximately 95% CD4, 88% CD8).

The CDR3 runs 14 residues. V lost 2 bases and J 4 bases, leaving 14 bases between the germline ends. Germline V CDR1 and CDR2: DFQATT, SNEGSKA (reference sequence). A few counts support this clonotype. Its antigen is currently unknown. The TCR originated in a man in his thirties or forties who received the YFV17D yellow fever vaccine. This specimen consisted of CD4+ T cells sorted from PBMCs, obtained 45 days after the yellow fever booster vaccination. V usage is TRBV20-1 and J usage is TRBJ2-5; D is uncertain. The CDR3 bases are TGCAGTGCTAGAACAGCAAGGGATGGAGAGACCCAGTACTTC. This codes for CSARTARDGETQYF.